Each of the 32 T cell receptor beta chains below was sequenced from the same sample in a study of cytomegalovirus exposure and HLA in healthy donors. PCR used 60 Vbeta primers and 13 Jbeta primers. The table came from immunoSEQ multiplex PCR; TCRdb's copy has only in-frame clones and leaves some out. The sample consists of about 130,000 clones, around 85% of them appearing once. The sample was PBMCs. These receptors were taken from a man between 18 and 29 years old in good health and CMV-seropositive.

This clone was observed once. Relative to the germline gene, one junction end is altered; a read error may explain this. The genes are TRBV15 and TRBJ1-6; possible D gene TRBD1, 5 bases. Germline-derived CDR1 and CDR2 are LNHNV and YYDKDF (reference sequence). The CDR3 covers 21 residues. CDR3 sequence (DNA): TGTGCCACCAGAAGAGTGGTTTGGAGGGGCTATGACATCCGACTCGATTCACCCCTCCACTTT. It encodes CATRRVVWRGYDIRLDSPLHF. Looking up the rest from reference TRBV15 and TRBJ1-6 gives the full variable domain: DAMVIQNPRYQVTQFGKPVTLSCSQTLNHNVMYWYQQKSSQAPKLLFHYYDKDFNNEADTPDNFQSRRPNTSFCFLDIRSPGLGDTAMYLCATRRVVWRGYDIRLDSPLHFGNGTRLTVT.

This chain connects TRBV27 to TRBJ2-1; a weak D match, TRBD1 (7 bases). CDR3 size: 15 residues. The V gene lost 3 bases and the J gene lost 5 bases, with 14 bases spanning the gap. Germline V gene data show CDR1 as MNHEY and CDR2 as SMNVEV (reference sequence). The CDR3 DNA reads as TGTGCCAGCAGTTTCTTCGCAGGGGGGAACAATGAGCAGTTCTTC. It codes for CASSFFAGGNNEQFF.

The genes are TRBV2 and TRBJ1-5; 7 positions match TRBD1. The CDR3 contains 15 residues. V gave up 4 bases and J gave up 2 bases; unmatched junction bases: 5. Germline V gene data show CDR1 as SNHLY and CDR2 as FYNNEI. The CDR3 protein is CASSGQGWGNQPQHF. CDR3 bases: TGTGCCAGCAGTGGACAGGGTTGGGGCAATCAGCCCCAGCATTTT.

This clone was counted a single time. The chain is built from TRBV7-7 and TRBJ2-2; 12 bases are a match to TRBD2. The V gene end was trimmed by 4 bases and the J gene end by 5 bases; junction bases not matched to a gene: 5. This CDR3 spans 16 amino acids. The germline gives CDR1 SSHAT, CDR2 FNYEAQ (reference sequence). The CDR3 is CASSSTSGRQTGELFF. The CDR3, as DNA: TGTGCCAGCAGCTCCACTAGCGGGAGGCAAACCGGGGAGCTGTTTTTT.

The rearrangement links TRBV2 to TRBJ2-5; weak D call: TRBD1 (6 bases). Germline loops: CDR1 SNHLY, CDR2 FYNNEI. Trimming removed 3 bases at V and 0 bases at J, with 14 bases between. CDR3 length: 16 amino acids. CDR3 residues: CASSETGHQYQETQYF. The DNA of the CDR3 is TGTGCCAGCAGTGAGACGGGACACCAGTACCAAGAGACCCAGTACTTC.

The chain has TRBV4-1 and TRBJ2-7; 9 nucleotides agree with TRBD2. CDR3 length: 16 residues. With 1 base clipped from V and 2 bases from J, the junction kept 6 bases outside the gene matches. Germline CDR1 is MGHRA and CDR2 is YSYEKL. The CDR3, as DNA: TGCGCCAGCAGCCAAGCTCAGGGACTAGCTGCCTACGAGCAGTACTTC. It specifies CASSQAQGLAAYEQYF.

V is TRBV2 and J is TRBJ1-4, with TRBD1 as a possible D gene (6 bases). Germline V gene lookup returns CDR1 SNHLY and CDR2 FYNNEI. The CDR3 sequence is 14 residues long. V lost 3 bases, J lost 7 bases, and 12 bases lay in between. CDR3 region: CASSETGLFEKLFF. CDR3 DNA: TGTGCCAGCAGTGAGACAGGCCTTTTTGAAAAACTGTTTTTT.

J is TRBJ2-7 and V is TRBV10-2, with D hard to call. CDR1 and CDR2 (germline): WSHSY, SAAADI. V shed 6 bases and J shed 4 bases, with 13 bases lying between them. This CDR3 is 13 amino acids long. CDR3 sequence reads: CASRLGEEYEQYF. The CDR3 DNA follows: TGCGCCAGCAGGTTAGGAGAGGAGTACGAGCAGTACTTC.

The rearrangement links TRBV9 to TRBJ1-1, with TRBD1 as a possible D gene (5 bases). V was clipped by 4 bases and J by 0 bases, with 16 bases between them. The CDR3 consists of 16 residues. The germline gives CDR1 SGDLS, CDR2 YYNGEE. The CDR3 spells CASSPAGGVMNTEAFF. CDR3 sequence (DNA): TGTGCCAGCAGCCCCGCGGGGGGGGTCATGAACACTGAAGCTTTCTTT.

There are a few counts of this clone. Here the CDR3 reads CSVVEPDKNTEAFF. CDR3 in DNA: TGCAGCGTTGTTGAACCGGACAAGAACACTGAAGCTTTCTTT. The rearrangement joins TRBV29-1 to TRBJ1-1; tentatively, D is TRBD1 (5 bases). Trimming stripped 4 bases from V and 1 base from J, with 13 bases between. The CDR3 consists of 14 residues. Germline V lookup: CDR1 SQVTM, CDR2 ANQGSEA.

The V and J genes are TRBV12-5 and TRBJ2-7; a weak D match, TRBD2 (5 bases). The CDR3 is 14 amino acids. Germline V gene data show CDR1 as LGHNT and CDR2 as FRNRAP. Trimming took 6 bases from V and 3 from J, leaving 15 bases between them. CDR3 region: CASGPGSPIYEQYF. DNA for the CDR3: TGTGCTAGTGGCCCGGGATCACCGATCTACGAGCAGTACTTC.

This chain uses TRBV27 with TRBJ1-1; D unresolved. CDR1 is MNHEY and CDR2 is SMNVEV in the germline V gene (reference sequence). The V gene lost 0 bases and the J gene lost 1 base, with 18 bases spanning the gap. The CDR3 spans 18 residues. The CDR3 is CASSLSVRGQVQNTEAFF. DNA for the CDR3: TGTGCCAGCAGTTTATCGGTGCGTGGGCAGGTTCAGAACACTGAAGCTTTCTTT.

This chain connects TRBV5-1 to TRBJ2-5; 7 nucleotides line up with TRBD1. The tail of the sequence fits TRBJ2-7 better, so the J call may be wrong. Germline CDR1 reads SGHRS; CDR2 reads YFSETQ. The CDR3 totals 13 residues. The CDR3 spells CASRGDSTYEQYF. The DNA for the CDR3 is TGCGCCAGCAGAGGGGACAGTACCTACGAGCAGTACTTC.

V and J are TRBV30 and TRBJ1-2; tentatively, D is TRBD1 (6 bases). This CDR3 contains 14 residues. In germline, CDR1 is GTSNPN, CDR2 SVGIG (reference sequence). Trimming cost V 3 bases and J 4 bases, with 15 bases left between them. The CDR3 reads CAWRADRNLYGYTF. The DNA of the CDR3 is TGTGCCTGGAGAGCGGACAGAAACCTCTATGGCTACACCTTC.

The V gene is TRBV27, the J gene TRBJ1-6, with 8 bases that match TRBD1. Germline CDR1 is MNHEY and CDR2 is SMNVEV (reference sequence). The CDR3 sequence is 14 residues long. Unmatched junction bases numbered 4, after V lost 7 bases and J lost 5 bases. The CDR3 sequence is CASTLDRDNSPLHF. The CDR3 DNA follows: TGTGCCAGCACCCTGGACAGGGATAATTCACCCCTCCACTTT.

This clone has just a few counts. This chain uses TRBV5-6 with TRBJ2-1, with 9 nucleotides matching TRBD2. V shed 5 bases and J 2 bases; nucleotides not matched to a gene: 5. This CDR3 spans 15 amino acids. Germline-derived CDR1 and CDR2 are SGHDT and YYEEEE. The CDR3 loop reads CASRLSGSTYNEQFF. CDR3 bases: TGTGCCAGCAGACTTAGCGGGAGCACCTACAATGAGCAGTTCTTC.

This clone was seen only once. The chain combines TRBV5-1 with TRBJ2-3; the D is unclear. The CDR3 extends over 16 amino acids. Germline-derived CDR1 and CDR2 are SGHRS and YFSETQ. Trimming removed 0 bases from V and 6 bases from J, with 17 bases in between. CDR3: CASSLGRPLFTDTQYF. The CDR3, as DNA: TGCGCCAGCAGCTTGGGTCGCCCCCTATTCACGGATACGCAGTATTTT. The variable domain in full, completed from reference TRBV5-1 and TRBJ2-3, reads KAGVTQTPRYLIKTRGQQVTLSCSPISGHRSVSWYQQTPGQGLQFLFEYFSETQRNKGNFPGRFSGRQFSNSRSEMNVSTLELGDSALYLCASSLGRPLFTDTQYFGPGTRLTVL.

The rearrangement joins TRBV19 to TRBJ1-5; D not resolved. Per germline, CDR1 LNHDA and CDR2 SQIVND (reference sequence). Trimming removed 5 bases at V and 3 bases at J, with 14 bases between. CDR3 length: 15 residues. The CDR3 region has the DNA TGTGCCAGTAGTGGGCGCAAATGGAACAATCAGCCCCAGCATTTT. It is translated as CASSGRKWNNQPQHF.

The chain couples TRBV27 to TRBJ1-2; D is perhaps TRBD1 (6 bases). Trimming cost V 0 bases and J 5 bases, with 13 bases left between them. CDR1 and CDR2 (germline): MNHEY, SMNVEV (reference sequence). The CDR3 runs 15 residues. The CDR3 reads CASSLSGRGGYGYTF. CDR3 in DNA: TGTGCCAGCAGTTTATCGGGCAGGGGTGGTTATGGCTACACCTTC.

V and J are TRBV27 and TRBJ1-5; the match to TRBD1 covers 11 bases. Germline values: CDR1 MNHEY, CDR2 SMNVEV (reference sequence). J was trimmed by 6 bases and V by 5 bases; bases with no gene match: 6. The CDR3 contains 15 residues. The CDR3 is CASSLGTGGSQPQHF. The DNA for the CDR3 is TGTGCCAGCAGTCTCGGGACAGGGGGTAGTCAGCCCCAGCATTTT.

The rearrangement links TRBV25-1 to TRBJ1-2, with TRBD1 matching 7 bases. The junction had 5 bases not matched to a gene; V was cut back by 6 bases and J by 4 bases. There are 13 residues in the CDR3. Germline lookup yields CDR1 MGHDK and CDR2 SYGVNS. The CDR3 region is CASSRDSRYGYTF. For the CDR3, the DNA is TGTGCCAGCAGCAGGGACAGCCGCTATGGCTACACCTTC.

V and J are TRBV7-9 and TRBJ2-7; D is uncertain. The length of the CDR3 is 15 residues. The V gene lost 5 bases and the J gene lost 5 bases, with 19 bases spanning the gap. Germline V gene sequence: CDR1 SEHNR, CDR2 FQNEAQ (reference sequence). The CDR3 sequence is CASSPTQGVYHEQYF. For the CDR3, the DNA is TGTGCCAGCAGCCCCACCCAAGGAGTATATCACGAGCAGTACTTC.

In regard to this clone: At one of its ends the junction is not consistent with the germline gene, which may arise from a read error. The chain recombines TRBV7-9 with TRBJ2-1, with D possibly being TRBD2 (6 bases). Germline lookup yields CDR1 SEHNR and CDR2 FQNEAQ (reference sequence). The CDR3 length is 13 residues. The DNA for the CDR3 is TGTTCCAGCAGTAGGAGCGGGCGGGATGAGCAGTTCTTC. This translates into CSSSRSGRDEQFF.

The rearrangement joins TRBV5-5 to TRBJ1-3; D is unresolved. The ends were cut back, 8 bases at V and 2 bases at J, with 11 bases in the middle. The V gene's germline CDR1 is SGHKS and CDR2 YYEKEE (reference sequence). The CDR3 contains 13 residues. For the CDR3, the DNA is TGTGCCAGTGAGGCCGTGGCTGGAAACACCATATATTTT. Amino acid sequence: CASEAVAGNTIYF.

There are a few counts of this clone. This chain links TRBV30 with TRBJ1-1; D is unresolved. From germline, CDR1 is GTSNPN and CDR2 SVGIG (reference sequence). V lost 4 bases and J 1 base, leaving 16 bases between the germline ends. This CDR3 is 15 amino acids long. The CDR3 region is CAWIVRATGNTEAFF. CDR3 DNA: TGTGCCTGGATAGTCCGAGCGACCGGGAACACTGAAGCTTTCTTT.

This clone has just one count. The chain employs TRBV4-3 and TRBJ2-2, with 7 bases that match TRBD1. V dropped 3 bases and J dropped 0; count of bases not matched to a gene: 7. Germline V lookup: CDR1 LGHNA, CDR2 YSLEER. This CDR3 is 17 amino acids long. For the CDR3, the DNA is TGCGCCAGCAGCCAGAAGACAGGGAACACGAACACCGGGGAGCTGTTTTTT. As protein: CASSQKTGNTNTGELFF.

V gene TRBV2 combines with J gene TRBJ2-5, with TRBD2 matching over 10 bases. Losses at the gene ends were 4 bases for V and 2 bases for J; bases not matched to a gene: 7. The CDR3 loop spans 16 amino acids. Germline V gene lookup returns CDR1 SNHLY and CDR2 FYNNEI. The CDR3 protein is CASSGLAGRIQETQYF. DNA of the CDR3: TGTGCCAGCAGTGGACTAGCGGGCAGGATTCAAGAGACCCAGTACTTC.

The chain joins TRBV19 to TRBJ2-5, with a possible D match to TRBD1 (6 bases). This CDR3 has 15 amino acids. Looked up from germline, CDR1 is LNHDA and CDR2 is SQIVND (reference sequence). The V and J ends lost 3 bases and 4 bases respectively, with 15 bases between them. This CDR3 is CASSIKTGTLETQYF. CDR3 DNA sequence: TGTGCCAGTAGTATTAAAACCGGGACATTAGAGACCCAGTACTTC.

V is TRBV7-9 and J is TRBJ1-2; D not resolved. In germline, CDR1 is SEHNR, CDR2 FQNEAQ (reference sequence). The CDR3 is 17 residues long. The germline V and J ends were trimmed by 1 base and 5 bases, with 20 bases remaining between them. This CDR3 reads CASSLGGYAISQYGYTF. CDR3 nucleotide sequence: TGTGCCAGCAGCTTAGGAGGGTATGCGATCAGCCAATATGGCTACACCTTC.

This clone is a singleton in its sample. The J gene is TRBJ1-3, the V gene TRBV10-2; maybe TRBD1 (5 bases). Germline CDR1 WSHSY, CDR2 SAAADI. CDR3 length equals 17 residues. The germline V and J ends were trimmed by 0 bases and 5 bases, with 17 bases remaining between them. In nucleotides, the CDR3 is TGCGCCAGCAGTGAGTCTGGGGACTCTCTTTCTAGAAACACCATATATTTT. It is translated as CASSESGDSLSRNTIYF.

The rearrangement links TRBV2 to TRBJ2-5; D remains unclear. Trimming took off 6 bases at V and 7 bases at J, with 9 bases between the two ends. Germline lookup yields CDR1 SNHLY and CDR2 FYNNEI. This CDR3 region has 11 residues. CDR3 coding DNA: TGTGCCAGCAGGGGCTCAGGGACCCAGTACTTC. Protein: CASRGSGTQYF. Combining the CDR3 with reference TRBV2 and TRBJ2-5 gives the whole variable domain EPEVTQTPSHQVTQMGQEVILRCVPISNHLYFYWYRQILGQKVEFLVSFYNNEISEKSEIFDDQFSVERPDGSNFTLKIRSTKLEDSAMYFCASRGSGTQYFGPGTRLLVL.

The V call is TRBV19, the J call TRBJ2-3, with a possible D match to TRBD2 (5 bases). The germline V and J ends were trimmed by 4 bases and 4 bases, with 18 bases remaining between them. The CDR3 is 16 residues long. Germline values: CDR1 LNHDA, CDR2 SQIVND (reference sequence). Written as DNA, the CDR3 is TGTGCCAGTAGTACCTTCCCCCCCTATAGCGCAGATACGCAGTATTTT. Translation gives CASSTFPPYSADTQYF.